The next 6 T cell receptor beta chains were all read from a single sample in a study of blood T cells in healthy people across ages. Alongside a J-beta primer mix, a sample-barcoded 5' primer served in a second PCR lasting about 6 to 11 cycles. TCRdb analysed the 5' RACE reads with MiXCR anew, one entry per CDR3 protein. The sample holds around 710,000 distinct CDR3 sequences, roughly 41% seen once. Sequencing was performed on blood. These receptors were obtained from a woman in her sixties in good health.

This clonotype was observed a few times. The genes are TRBV28 and TRBJ2-7; D is undetermined. The tail of the sequence fits TRBJ2-5 better, so the J call may be wrong. This CDR3 has 13 amino acids. Germline lookup yields CDR1 MDHEN and CDR2 SYDVKM. The CDR3 DNA follows: TGTGCCAGCAGTTCGGGCGAGCGAGAGACCCAGTACTTC. This encodes CASSSGERETQYF.

The V and J genes are TRBV20-1 and TRBJ2-5; 12 positions match TRBD2. Germline V CDR1 and CDR2: DFQATT, SNEGSKA (reference sequence). Trimming removed 1 base from V and 11 bases from J; junction bases left unmatched: 17. CDR3 length: 17 residues. As DNA, the CDR3 is TGCAGTGCTAGAGCCCCTAGCGGGAGGGCCGGTTTCAATGAGCAGTACTTC. Its translation: CSARAPSGRAGFNEQYF.

Comments on this clonotype: A junction boundary mismatches the germline segment, possibly from a read error. This rearrangement joins TRBV18 to TRBJ2-3; 8 nucleotides align to TRBD1. In germline, CDR1 is KGHSH, CDR2 LQKENI. The CDR3 is 16 residues long. The CDR3 protein is CAISPRTGSSTDTQYF. As DNA, the CDR3 is TGTGCCATCTCACCACGGACAGGGAGTTCCACAGATACGCAGTATTTT. Looking up the rest from reference TRBV18 and TRBJ2-3 gives the full variable domain: NAGVMQNPRHLVRRRGQEARLRCSPMKGHSHVYWYRQLPEEGLKFMVYLQKENIIDESGMPKERFSAEFPKEGPSILRIQQVVRGDSAAYFCAISPRTGSSTDTQYFGPGTRLTVL.

The J gene is TRBJ2-7, the V gene TRBV2; D perhaps matches TRBD1 (6 bases). Germline loops: CDR1 SNHLY, CDR2 FYNNEI. V dropped 8 bases and J dropped 2 bases, with 10 bases sitting between them. The CDR3 length is 12 residues. DNA of the CDR3: TGTGCCAGCTACCGACAGGCCTACGAGCAGTACTTC. The encoded protein is CASYRQAYEQYF.

This clonotype was found once. This chain uses TRBV28 with TRBJ2-1; D call uncertain. There are 14 residues in the CDR3. Germline CDR1 reads MDHEN; CDR2 reads SYDVKM. V lost 3 bases and J 7 bases, leaving 13 bases between the germline ends. CDR3 DNA sequence: TGTGCCAGCAGTTTGAGGAACGGGCCGAATGAGCAGTTCTTC. It is translated as CASSLRNGPNEQFF.

The CDR3 region is CASDGQQETQYF. CDR3 coding DNA: TGTGCCAGCGACGGCCAGCAAGAGACCCAGTACTTC. The rearrangement links TRBV6-1 to TRBJ2-5; D not certain. V lost 8 bases and J 2 bases, leaving 9 bases between the germline ends. Per germline, CDR1 MNHNS and CDR2 SASEGT. The CDR3 totals 12 residues.